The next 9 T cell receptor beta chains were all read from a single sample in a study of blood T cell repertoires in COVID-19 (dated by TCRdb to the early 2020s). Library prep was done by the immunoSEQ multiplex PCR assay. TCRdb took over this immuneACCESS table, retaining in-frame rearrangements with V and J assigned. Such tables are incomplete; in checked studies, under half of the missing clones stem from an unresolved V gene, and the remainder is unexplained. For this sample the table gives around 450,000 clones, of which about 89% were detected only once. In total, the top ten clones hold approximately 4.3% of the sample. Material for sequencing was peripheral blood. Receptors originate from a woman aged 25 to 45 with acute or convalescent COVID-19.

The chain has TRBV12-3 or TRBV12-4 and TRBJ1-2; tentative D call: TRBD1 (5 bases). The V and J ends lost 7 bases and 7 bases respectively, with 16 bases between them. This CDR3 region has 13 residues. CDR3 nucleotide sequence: TGTGCCAGCACCTCCTTCAGGGAAGGTGGCTACACCTTC. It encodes CASTSFREGGYTF.

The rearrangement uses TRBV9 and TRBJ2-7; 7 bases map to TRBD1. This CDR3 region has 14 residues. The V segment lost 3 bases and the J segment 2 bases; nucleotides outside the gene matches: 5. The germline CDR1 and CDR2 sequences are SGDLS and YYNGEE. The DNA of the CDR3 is TGTGCCAGCAGCGGAGGACAGGCGGCCTACGAGCAGTACTTC. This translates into CASSGGQAAYEQYF.

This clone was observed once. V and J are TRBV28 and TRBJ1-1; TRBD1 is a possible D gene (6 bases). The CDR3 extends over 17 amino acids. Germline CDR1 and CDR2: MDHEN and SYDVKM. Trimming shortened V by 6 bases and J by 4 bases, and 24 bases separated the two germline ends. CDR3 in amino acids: CASSLNRAISPLTEAFF. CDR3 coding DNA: TGTGCCAGCAGCCTCAACAGGGCCATTAGTCCCCTCACTGAAGCTTTCTTT.

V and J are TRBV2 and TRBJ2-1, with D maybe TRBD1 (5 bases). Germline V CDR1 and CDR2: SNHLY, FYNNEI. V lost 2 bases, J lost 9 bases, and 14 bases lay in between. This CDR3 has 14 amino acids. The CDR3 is CASSEQGGNSEQFF. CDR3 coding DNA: TGTGCCAGCAGTGAACAGGGTGGGAATTCTGAGCAGTTCTTC.

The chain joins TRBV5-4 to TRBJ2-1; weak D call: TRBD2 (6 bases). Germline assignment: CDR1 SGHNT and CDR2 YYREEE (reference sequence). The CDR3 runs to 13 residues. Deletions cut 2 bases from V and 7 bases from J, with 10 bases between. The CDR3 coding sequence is TGTGCCAGCAGCTTATGGGGGGATAATGAGCAGTTCTTC. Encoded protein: CASSLWGDNEQFF.

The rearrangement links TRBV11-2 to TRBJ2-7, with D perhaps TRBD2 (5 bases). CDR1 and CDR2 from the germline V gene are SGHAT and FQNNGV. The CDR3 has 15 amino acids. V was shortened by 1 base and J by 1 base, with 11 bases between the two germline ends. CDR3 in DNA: TGTGCCAGCAGCTTAGGGCTAGCCGGGTCCTACGAGCAGTACTTC. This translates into CASSLGLAGSYEQYF.

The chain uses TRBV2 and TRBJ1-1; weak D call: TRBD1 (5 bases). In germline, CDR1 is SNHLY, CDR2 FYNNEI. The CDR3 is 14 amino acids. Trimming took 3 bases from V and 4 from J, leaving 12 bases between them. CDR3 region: CASSDSQGITEAFF. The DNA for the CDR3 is TGTGCCAGCAGTGATAGTCAGGGTATCACTGAAGCTTTCTTT.

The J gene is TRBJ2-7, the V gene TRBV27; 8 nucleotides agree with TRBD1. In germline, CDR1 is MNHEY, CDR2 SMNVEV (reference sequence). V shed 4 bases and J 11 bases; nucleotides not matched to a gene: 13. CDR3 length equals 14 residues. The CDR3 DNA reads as TGTGCCAGCAGTTCACATTCCTACTTGGGACAGGAGTACTTC. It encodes CASSSHSYLGQEYF.

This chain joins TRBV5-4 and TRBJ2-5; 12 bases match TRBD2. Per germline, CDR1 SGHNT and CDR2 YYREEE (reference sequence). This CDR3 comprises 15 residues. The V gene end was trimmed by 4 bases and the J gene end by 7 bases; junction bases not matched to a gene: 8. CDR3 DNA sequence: TGTGCCAGCAGCCCGCCCCAGGGACTAGCGGGGACCCAGTACTTC. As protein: CASSPPQGLAGTQYF.